Below, 19 T cell receptor beta chains from the same sample are listed, as sequenced in a study of blood T cells in healthy people across ages. Using a J-beta primer mix together with a sample-barcoded 5' primer, a second PCR was run for about 6 to 12 cycles. TCRdb reprocessed the 5' RACE reads via MiXCR and lists one record per CDR3 protein. The sample yields approximately 800,000 distinct CDR3 sequences, 35% to 40% seen once. Sequencing used blood. These receptors came from a man aged 18 to 29 in good health.

The CDR3 loop is CSAGRDRVGTDTQYF. As DNA, the CDR3 is TGCAGTGCTGGCCGCGACAGGGTCGGAACAGATACGCAGTATTTT. The chain couples TRBV20-1 to TRBJ2-3; TRBD1 aligns across 7 bases. Per germline, CDR1 DFQATT and CDR2 SNEGSKA (reference sequence). The CDR3 is 15 amino acids. Germline trimming cut 5 bases from V and 3 bases from J; bases unmatched to any gene: 11.

This clonotype was observed a few times. The junction shows a germline mismatch at one end, possibly a read error. The rearrangement joins TRBV9 to TRBJ1-2; perhaps TRBD1 as D (5 bases). The germline CDR1 and CDR2 sequences are SGDLS and YYNGEE. The CDR3 extends over 14 amino acids. CDR3 DNA sequence: TGTGCTAGCAGCGTAGGTCGACAGATCGACGGCTACACCTTC. This translates into CASSVGRQIDGYTF.

The sample holds a few counts of this clonotype. DNA for the CDR3: TGTGCCACCAGTGATTGGACGGGGGGGCCGGCGGATACGCAGTATTTT. Translated, it gives CATSDWTGGPADTQYF. The gene calls are TRBV24-1 and TRBJ2-3; 8 bases agree with TRBD2. The CDR3 sequence is 16 residues long. V lost 2 bases and J lost 6; bases outside the gene matches: 9. The germline V gene has CDR1 KGHDR and CDR2 SFDVKD.

This clonotype has ten or more counts. Here the CDR3 reads CASSQTSADSSYNEQFF. In DNA form, the CDR3 reads TGCGCCAGCAGCCAAACATCGGCGGACAGCTCCTACAATGAGCAGTTCTTC. J is TRBJ2-1 and V is TRBV4-3; tentative D call: TRBD1 (6 bases). V gave up 2 bases and J gave up 0 bases, with 14 bases separating them. Germline V CDR1 and CDR2: LGHNA, YSLEER. This CDR3 region has 17 residues.

The chain has TRBV29-1 and TRBJ1-2; 10 nucleotides line up with TRBD1. CDR3 length: 14 residues. The V gene end was trimmed by 3 bases and the J gene end by 7 bases; junction bases not matched to a gene: 8. Germline assignment: CDR1 SQVTM and CDR2 ANQGSEA. CDR3 sequence: CSVDLPGQGSGYTF. CDR3 coding DNA: TGCAGCGTTGATCTGCCGGGACAGGGGAGTGGCTACACCTTC.

This clonotype was observed a handful of times. The chain combines TRBV27 with TRBJ2-5, with D hard to call. The CDR3 is made up of 14 amino acids. Trimming removed 3 bases from V and 5 bases from J, with 13 bases in between. Germline CDR1 is MNHEY and CDR2 is SMNVEV (reference sequence). DNA of the CDR3: TGTGCCAGCAGTTTTGGTGAACTCAGCGAGACCCAGTACTTC. Translating gives CASSFGELSETQYF.

This clonotype has a handful of counts. The chain has TRBV10-3 and TRBJ1-6, with 9 bases matching TRBD1. The ends lost 3 bases at V and 1 base at J; junction bases unmatched: 7. Per germline, CDR1 ENHRY and CDR2 SYGVKD. This CDR3 contains 18 residues. The CDR3 protein is CAISETLQGASYNSPLHF. CDR3 DNA sequence: TGTGCCATCAGTGAAACTCTACAGGGGGCATCCTATAATTCACCCCTCCACTTT.

The V call is TRBV11-2, the J call TRBJ2-2, with D possibly being TRBD1 or TRBD2 (5 bases each). This CDR3 region has 18 residues. Between the trimmed V and J ends, which lost 5 bases and 2 bases, there was a span of 21 bases. CDR1 is SGHAT, CDR2 FQNNGV, per germline. CDR3 sequence reads: CASSLFPSGAKNTGELFF. CDR3 coding DNA: TGTGCCAGCAGCCTATTCCCATCCGGGGCCAAAAACACCGGGGAGCTGTTTTTT.

V gene TRBV5-1 combines with J gene TRBJ2-2, with 8 nucleotides matching TRBD2. CDR1 and CDR2 from the germline V gene are SGHRS and YFSETQ. The junction had 6 bases not matched to a gene; V was cut back by 2 bases and J by 0 bases. The CDR3 runs 17 residues. Here the CDR3 reads CASSFRGSGTNTGELFF. CDR3 coding DNA: TGCGCCAGCAGCTTCCGAGGTAGCGGGACGAACACCGGGGAGCTGTTTTTT.

This clonotype was detected many times. This chain joins TRBV7-9 and TRBJ2-5; D is uncertain. V was pared by 1 base and J by 3 bases, with 9 bases between. From germline, CDR1 is SEHNR and CDR2 FQNEAQ (reference sequence). The CDR3 is made up of 14 amino acids. This CDR3 reads CASSLVAREETQYF. CDR3 DNA sequence: TGTGCCAGCAGCTTAGTAGCCAGAGAAGAGACCCAGTACTTC.

Only a few counts were recorded for this clonotype. The gene calls are TRBV27 and TRBJ2-3, with D perhaps matching TRBD1 (6 bases). V lost 7 bases, J lost 0 bases, and 20 bases lay in between. Germline V gives CDR1 MNHEY, CDR2 SMNVEV (reference sequence). This CDR3 has 17 residues. The CDR3 protein is CASTPRGRQLSTDTQYF. DNA for the CDR3: TGTGCCAGCACCCCAAGGGGGAGACAACTAAGCACAGATACGCAGTATTTT.

The chain recombines TRBV4-1 with TRBJ2-1; either TRBD1 or TRBD2 may fit D (6 bases each). The CDR3 runs to 16 residues. Germline values: CDR1 MGHRA, CDR2 YSYEKL. The germline V and J ends were trimmed by 1 base and 7 bases, with 17 bases remaining between them. CDR3 amino acids: CASSQGGQLAWNEQFF. CDR3 sequence (DNA): TGCGCCAGCAGCCAAGGGGGACAACTAGCCTGGAATGAGCAGTTCTTC.

CDR3 DNA: TGTGCCAGCAGCTTCCAGGCTCGGTACGAGCAGTACTTC. Translated: CASSFQARYEQYF. V usage is TRBV11-2 and J usage is TRBJ2-7; D is ambiguous. CDR1 is SGHAT and CDR2 is FQNNGV in the germline V gene. Trimming stripped 3 bases from V and 4 bases from J, with 10 bases between. The CDR3 is 13 amino acids.

The chain employs TRBV9 and TRBJ2-2; 9 bases map to TRBD2. With V trimmed by 0 bases and J by 6 bases, 6 bases remained unmatched. Per germline, CDR1 SGDLS and CDR2 YYNGEE. CDR3 length: 16 residues. The CDR3 nucleotides are TGTGCCAGCAGCGTAGCCAGCGGGGGGCGTTCCGGGGAGCTGTTTTTT. Protein sequence: CASSVASGGRSGELFF. Looking up the rest from reference TRBV9 and TRBJ2-2 gives the full variable domain: DSGVTQTPKHLITATGQRVTLRCSPRSGDLSVYWYQQSLDQGLQFLIQYYNGEERAKGNILERFSAQQFPDLHSELNLSSLELGDSALYFCASSVASGGRSGELFFGEGSRLTVL.

V gene TRBV9 combines with J gene TRBJ2-7; TRBD1 is a possible D gene (5 bases). The germline V and J ends were trimmed by 7 bases and 1 base, with 18 bases remaining between them. Germline values: CDR1 SGDLS, CDR2 YYNGEE. The CDR3 loop spans 15 amino acids. The CDR3 nucleotides read TGTGCCAGCTCCGACGCAGACAGCCCTTCCTACGAGCAGTACTTC. It codes for CASSDADSPSYEQYF.

This clonotype was found many times. The chain carries TRBV4-2 and TRBJ2-7; tentatively, D is TRBD2 (6 bases). This CDR3 has 16 amino acids. Trimming pared 0 bases from V and 0 bases from J, leaving 12 bases between. The germline gives CDR1 LGHNA, CDR2 YNFKEQ. The CDR3 loop reads CASSQEGGGNSYEQYF. DNA of the CDR3: TGTGCCAGCAGCCAAGAGGGTGGGGGGAACTCCTACGAGCAGTACTTC.

This clonotype was picked up many times. The chain links TRBV3-1 to TRBJ1-6; unclear D gene. This CDR3 is built from 13 residues. Germline V lookup: CDR1 LGHDT, CDR2 YNNKEL (reference sequence). V was cut by 1 base and J by 10 bases, with 8 bases left in between. The CDR3 sequence is CASSQVGNSPLHF. Written as DNA, the CDR3 is TGTGCCAGCAGCCAAGTTGGGAACTCACCCCTCCACTTT.

There are many counts of this clonotype. The J gene is TRBJ2-1, the V gene TRBV20-1; TRBD2 aligns across 8 bases. The V gene's germline CDR1 is DFQATT and CDR2 SNEGSKA (reference sequence). This CDR3 spans 16 amino acids. V lost 0 bases and J lost 0; bases outside the gene matches: 4. The CDR3 bases are TGCAGTGCTAGAGACAAGCGGGGGAGCTCCTACAATGAGCAGTTCTTC. This translates into CSARDKRGSSYNEQFF.

The gene calls are TRBV5-1 and TRBJ1-3; 9 bases match TRBD1. The J segment lost 8 bases and the V segment lost 3 bases, leaving 9 bases of the junction unmatched. This CDR3 contains 15 residues. Germline assignment: CDR1 SGHRS and CDR2 YFSETQ. This chain's CDR3 is CASSSEGQGFDTIYF. CDR3 nucleotides: TGCGCCAGCAGCTCGGAGGGACAGGGTTTCGACACCATATATTTT.